This TCR beta chain came from a study of blood T cell repertoires in COVID-19. Study at large: The origin of the acute and convalescent COVID-19 samples was the United States, Italy and Spain.

The CDR3 is made up of 16 amino acids. Germline CDR1 and CDR2: LGHDT and YNNKEL (reference sequence). After removal of 2 bases from V and 13 bases from J, the junction contained 15 bases not matched to a gene. Original handling: How many nucleated cells were present was estimated from reference gene primer amplification. The table came from immunoSEQ multiplex PCR; TCRdb's copy has only in-frame clones and leaves some out. V, J and clone size are those of that table, while D and trimming were read from the DNA. The repertoire holds tens of thousands of clones, with 82% as singletons. The chain is built from TRBV3-1 (or the pseudogene TRBV3-2) and TRBJ1-4; 8 bases align to TRBD1. This TCR came from a middle-aged man with acute or convalescent COVID-19. Material: peripheral blood. CDR3 residues: CASSQRGPGQAIILFF. The CDR3 nucleotides are TGTGCCAGCAGCCAACGAGGACCGGGACAGGCGATTATACTGTTTTTT.